The 14 T cell receptor beta chains listed next were all sequenced from one sample in a study of T cell responses to AZD1222 COVID-19 vaccine. Repertoires were generated with immunoSEQ multiplex PCR, while TCRdb's copy carries only in-frame clones and drops some. The table includes 250,000 or so clones, 85% to 95% detected once. The sequences come from peripheral blood, collected on day 0 of AZD1222 vaccination. Receptor source: an adult in good health.

The chain joins TRBV6-5 to TRBJ2-3, with unresolved D. Germline CDR1 reads MNHEY; CDR2 reads SVGAGI. The CDR3 loop spans 11 amino acids. V shed 5 bases and J shed 3 bases, with 3 bases lying between them. CDR3 region: CASSLTDTQYF. Here the CDR3 DNA reads TGTGCCAGCAGTCTAACAGATACGCAGTATTTT.

This sequence joins TRBV29-1 and TRBJ1-4; 7 bases map to TRBD1. Trimming removed 6 bases from V and 5 bases from J; junction bases left unmatched: 6. Germline-derived CDR1 and CDR2 are SQVTM and ANQGSEA. The CDR3 is made up of 13 amino acids. The CDR3: CSVMGQINEKLFF. Here the CDR3 DNA reads TGCAGCGTGATGGGACAGATAAATGAAAAACTGTTTTTT.

The J gene is TRBJ1-3, the V gene TRBV3-1 (or the pseudogene TRBV3-2), with D unresolved. The CDR3 length is 14 residues. V was shortened by 4 bases and J by 0 bases, with 7 bases between the two germline ends. The V gene's germline CDR1 is LGHDT and CDR2 YNNKEL (reference sequence). DNA of the CDR3: TGTGCCAGCAGCCCCCGGGACTCTGGAAACACCATATATTTT. This codes for CASSPRDSGNTIYF.

The CDR3 region is CASSLYQGTYLDYNEQFF. As DNA, the CDR3 is TGTGCCAGCAGCTTATATCAAGGGACTTACCTTGACTACAATGAGCAGTTCTTC. The chain has TRBV5-4 and TRBJ2-1, with D possibly being TRBD2 (6 bases). With 2 bases removed from V and 3 bases from J, the gap between germline ends came to 21 bases. This CDR3 is built from 18 residues. The germline V gene encodes CDR1 SGHNT and CDR2 YYREEE (reference sequence).

This clone was recorded only once. The V gene is TRBV15, the J gene TRBJ2-5; D remains ambiguous. The ends were cut back, 0 bases at V and 3 bases at J, with 8 bases in the middle. Germline V lookup: CDR1 LNHNV, CDR2 YYDKDF (reference sequence). The CDR3 covers 14 residues. The CDR3 is CATSRDLAEETQYF. CDR3 nucleotides: TGTGCCACCAGCAGAGATTTAGCAGAAGAGACCCAGTACTTC.

Regarding this clone: At one end, the junction sequence differs from germline, possibly due to a read error. V gene TRBV25-1 combines with J gene TRBJ2-7, with TRBD2 identical over 10 bases. The V gene's germline CDR1 is MGHDK and CDR2 SYGVNS. The CDR3 spans 14 residues. CDR3 sequence: CASSEYATSGLTHF. The CDR3 region has the DNA TGTGCCAGCAGTGAATATGCGACTAGCGGGCTAACACACTTC.

The V call is TRBV18, the J call TRBJ2-5; D is unclear. The CDR3 covers 14 residues. Per the germline V gene, CDR1 is KGHSH and CDR2 is LQKENI. V gave up 2 bases and J gave up 7 bases, with 14 bases separating them. CDR3 nucleotides: TGTGCCAGCTCACCAGAGACGGGCGTTCGGACCCAGTACTTC. Its translation is CASSPETGVRTQYF.

The chain recombines TRBV3-1 (or the pseudogene TRBV3-2) with TRBJ2-3; D is unclear. Trimming left V 0 bases short and J 7 bases short, with 5 bases between. Per germline, CDR1 LGHDT and CDR2 YNNKEL (reference sequence). This CDR3 contains 12 residues. CDR3 region: CASSQDRNTQYF. The CDR3 nucleotides read TGTGCCAGCAGCCAAGATAGGAATACGCAGTATTTT.

This CDR3 reads CASSPGGNQPQHF. CDR3 DNA: TGTGCCAGTAGCCCGGGAGGCAATCAGCCCCAGCATTTT. The rearrangement uses TRBV19 and TRBJ1-5; D not certain. From germline, CDR1 is LNHDA and CDR2 SQIVND (reference sequence). CDR3 length: 13 amino acids. The V end was cut by 6 bases, the J end by 2 bases, with 8 bases between.

This clone has just one count. In DNA form, the CDR3 reads TGTGCCAGCATTAAGGGGGCCGCAACTAATGAAAAACTGTTTTTT. As protein: CASIKGAATNEKLFF. The rearrangement links TRBV28 to TRBJ1-4; 7 bases fit TRBD1. J gave up 0 bases and V 7 bases, and 5 bases lay outside the gene matches. The V gene's germline CDR1 is MDHEN and CDR2 SYDVKM. The CDR3 covers 15 residues. The whole variable domain, filled in from reference TRBV28 and TRBJ1-4, reads DVKVTQSSRYLVKRTGEKVFLECVQDMDHENMFWYRQDPGLGLRLIYFSYDVKMKEKGDIPEGYSVSREKKERFSLILESASTNQTSMYLCASIKGAATNEKLFFGSGTQLSVL.

The rearrangement uses TRBV2 and TRBJ2-3; D may be TRBD1 or TRBD2 (6 bases each). This CDR3 region has 11 residues. V was cut by 6 bases and J by 12 bases, with 13 bases left in between. The germline CDR1 and CDR2 sequences are SNHLY and FYNNEI. The chain's CDR3 is CASSLGGQQYF. In DNA form, the CDR3 reads TGTGCCAGCAGCCTGGGGGGACAACAGTATTTT.

This clone was seen just once. V usage is TRBV11-3 and J usage is TRBJ2-3, with TRBD2 identical over 8 bases. Germline V CDR1 and CDR2: SGHNT, YENEEA. V trimming: 0 bases; J trimming: 3 bases; junction bases outside the gene matches: 5. The CDR3 is 16 amino acids. The CDR3 spells CASSLEPAGGTDTQYF. The CDR3 DNA follows: TGTGCCAGCAGCTTAGAACCCGCGGGAGGTACAGATACGCAGTATTTT.

Note on this clone: The same CDR3 is also encoded by other DNA sequences in this sample. This chain joins TRBV5-1 and TRBJ2-2; TRBD2 agrees at 10 bases. The CDR3 consists of 16 residues. The germline V gene encodes CDR1 SGHRS and CDR2 YFSETQ. Unmatched junction bases numbered 4, after V lost 3 bases and J lost 2 bases. The CDR3 region has the DNA TGCGCCAGCAGCTCTGGACTAGCGGCAAACACCGGGGAGCTGTTTTTT. Its translation is CASSSGLAANTGELFF.

V usage is TRBV19 and J usage is TRBJ1-2, with a possible D match to TRBD1 (6 bases). The V end was cut by 3 bases, the J end by 4 bases, with 15 bases between. Per the germline V gene, CDR1 is LNHDA and CDR2 is SQIVND (reference sequence). The CDR3 is made up of 15 amino acids. In DNA, the CDR3 is TGTGCCAGTAGTATTACAGGGCCGGGGAGCTATGGCTACACCTTC. Residues: CASSITGPGSYGYTF.